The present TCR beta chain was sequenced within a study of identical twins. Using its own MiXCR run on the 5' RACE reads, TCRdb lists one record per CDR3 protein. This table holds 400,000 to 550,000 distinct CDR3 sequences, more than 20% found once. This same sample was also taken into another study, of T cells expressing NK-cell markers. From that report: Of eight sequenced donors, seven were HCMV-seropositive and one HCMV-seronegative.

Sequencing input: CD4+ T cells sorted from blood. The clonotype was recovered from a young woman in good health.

CDR3 sequence reads: CAISDGPNQPQHF. DNA of the CDR3: TGTGCCATCAGCGACGGGCCCAATCAGCCCCAGCATTTT. V usage is TRBV10-3 and J usage is TRBJ1-5; D not resolved. V shed 6 bases and J shed 3 bases, with 9 bases lying between them. The germline V gene has CDR1 ENHRY and CDR2 SYGVKD. This CDR3 contains 13 residues.